This T cell receptor beta chain appears in the sequencing data of a study of shared clonotypes between healthy human individuals. Looked up from germline, CDR1 is SGHVS and CDR2 is FNYEAQ. Deletions cut 4 bases from V and 1 base from J, with 16 bases between. CDR3 length equals 16 residues. Sequencing was performed with immunoSEQ multiplex PCR; in TCRdb, only in-frame clones are kept and a portion is missing. The sample lists about 1.1 million clones; approximately 78% were seen once. The TCR was taken from a man aged 18 to 29 in good health. Some clones in this sample may be carry-over from other donors' samples. The rearrangement uses TRBV7-6 and TRBJ2-5; D unclear. Sequenced material: memory CD4+ T cells from PBMCs. The subset was: CD45RA-negative fraction. The CDR3 DNA follows: TGTGCCAGCAGCTCTCCGTATGCGGCCACCCAAGAGACCCAGTACTTC. Its protein is CASSSPYAATQETQYF.